This passage covers 17 T cell receptor beta chains from one sample sequenced in a study of shared clonotypes between healthy human individuals (dated by TCRdb to about 2020). Library prep was done by the immunoSEQ multiplex PCR assay. TCRdb obtained this table from immuneACCESS and retained in-frame rearrangements with V and J assigned. These tables miss some clones; where compared with another copy, unresolved V genes account for less than half of the shortfall, and the remainder is unexplained. The sample table shows 550,000 to 850,000 clones, and approximately 74% are seen once. The top ten clonotypes cover less than 2% of the sample. The sample was memory CD4+ T cells sorted from blood. In light of the paper, this sample's cell subset or site label describes: CD45RA-negative fraction. These receptors originate from a woman under 40 in good health.

Notes on this clone: A junction boundary mismatches the germline segment, possibly from a read error. The chain recombines TRBV7-2 with TRBJ2-3; tentatively, D is TRBD2 (6 bases). The CDR3 extends over 15 amino acids. CDR1 and CDR2 (germline): SGHTA, FQGNSA. CDR3 region: CASGGRGHRTDAQYF. The CDR3 nucleotides read TGTGCCAGCGGCGGGCGGGGCCATCGCACAGATGCGCAGTATTTT.

The rearrangement uses TRBV10-1 and TRBJ1-5; maybe TRBD1 (6 bases). The length of the CDR3 is 15 residues. V was trimmed by 7 bases and J by 5 bases, leaving 18 bases between them. CDR1 and CDR2 (germline): WNHNN, SYGVQD (reference sequence). The CDR3 reads CASNRTASHYQPQHF. CDR3 DNA sequence: TGCGCCAGCAATCGGACAGCCTCCCACTATCAGCCCCAGCATTTT.

Comment on this clone: Other nucleotide sequences from this sample produce the same CDR3. The rearrangement joins TRBV13 to TRBJ2-5; tentative D call: TRBD2 (5 bases). There are 13 residues in the CDR3. CDR1 PRHDT and CDR2 FYEKMQ come from the germline V gene (reference sequence). Trimming stripped 1 base from V and 5 bases from J, with 8 bases between. The CDR3, as DNA: TGTGCCAGCAGCTTAGAGAGAGGGGAGACCCAGTACTTC. It encodes CASSLERGETQYF.

The chain employs TRBV5-1 and TRBJ1-1; TRBD1 is a possible D gene (6 bases). Germline CDR1 and CDR2: SGHRS and YFSETQ. There are 14 residues in the CDR3. Trimming shortened V by 9 bases and J by 1 base, and 16 bases separated the two germline ends. The CDR3 DNA follows: TGCGCCACTAGGTGGGGGGCCGCGAACACTGAAGCTTTCTTT. Amino acid sequence: CATRWGAANTEAFF.

The V gene is TRBV28, the J gene TRBJ2-5, with a weak D call TRBD1 (5 bases). Trimming stripped 6 bases from V and 1 base from J, with 12 bases between. Per the germline V gene, CDR1 is MDHEN and CDR2 is SYDVKM. The CDR3 totals 14 residues. CDR3 sequence reads: CASRGRRIQETQYF. DNA of the CDR3: TGTGCCAGCAGGGGGCGGCGGATCCAAGAGACCCAGTACTTC. The variable domain in full, completed from reference TRBV28 and TRBJ2-5, reads DVKVTQSSRYLVKRTGEKVFLECVQDMDHENMFWYRQDPGLGLRLIYFSYDVKMKEKGDIPEGYSVSREKKERFSLILESASTNQTSMYLCASRGRRIQETQYFGPGTRLLVL.

This rearrangement joins TRBV28 to TRBJ2-1; D remains ambiguous. V was clipped by 7 bases and J by 3 bases, with 10 bases between them. The germline CDR1 and CDR2 sequences are MDHEN and SYDVKM. The CDR3 extends over 13 amino acids. CDR3 bases: TGTGCCAGCAACGAACAACTCTACAATGAGCAGTTCTTC. It yields the protein CASNEQLYNEQFF. The entire variable domain, with the rest obtained from reference TRBV28 and TRBJ2-1, is as follows: DVKVTQSSRYLVKRTGEKVFLECVQDMDHENMFWYRQDPGLGLRLIYFSYDVKMKEKGDIPEGYSVSREKKERFSLILESASTNQTSMYLCASNEQLYNEQFFGPGTRLTVL.

The V gene is TRBV6-1, the J gene TRBJ1-2, with TRBD1 as a possible D gene (5 bases). CDR3 size: 12 residues. The germline CDR1 and CDR2 sequences are MNHNS and SASEGT. Trimming left V 7 bases short and J 7 bases short, with 13 bases between. CDR3 protein: CASNKGRGGYTF. Written as DNA, the CDR3 is TGTGCCAGCAATAAGGGGCGAGGTGGCTACACCTTC.

The chain links TRBV2 to TRBJ2-4; D call uncertain. From germline, CDR1 is SNHLY and CDR2 FYNNEI. The CDR3 has 14 amino acids. V was trimmed by 0 bases and J by 0 bases, leaving 3 bases between them. The CDR3 sequence is CASSEALAKNIQYF. The CDR3 region has the DNA TGTGCCAGCAGTGAAGCCCTAGCCAAAAACATTCAGTACTTC.

This chain connects TRBV11-2 to TRBJ2-5; 7 bases fit TRBD1. This CDR3 has 16 residues. V trimming: 5 bases; J trimming: 5 bases; junction bases outside the gene matches: 14. CDR1 is SGHAT, CDR2 FQNNGV, per germline. CDR3 DNA sequence: TGTGCCAGCAGCAGAGACAGGGTCCTGCATTCGGAGACCCAGTACTTC. Its protein is CASSRDRVLHSETQYF.

The V gene is TRBV5-1, the J gene TRBJ2-3; 9 bases are shared with TRBD2. CDR3 size: 16 residues. V was pared by 4 bases and J by 3 bases, with 9 bases of the junction left unmatched. Germline V CDR1 and CDR2: SGHRS, YFSETQ. The CDR3 nucleotides are TGCGCCAGCAGCCCCCTCAGCCTAGCGGGGACAGATACGCAGTATTTT. Translation: CASSPLSLAGTDTQYF.

The gene calls are TRBV6-5 and TRBJ2-6, with no clear D. The length of the CDR3 is 15 residues. CDR1 and CDR2 from the germline V gene are MNHEY and SVGAGI. V was pared by 2 bases and J by 4 bases, with 9 bases between. The CDR3 reads CASSYKGSGANVLTF. The CDR3, as DNA: TGTGCCAGCAGTTACAAGGGATCCGGGGCCAACGTCCTGACTTTC.

This clone showed up just once. The chain links TRBV28 to TRBJ2-3; D might be TRBD1 (6 bases). The CDR3 contains 14 residues. In germline, CDR1 is MDHEN, CDR2 SYDVKM. V was clipped by 5 bases and J by 5 bases, with 14 bases between them. The DNA for the CDR3 is TGTGCCAGCAGTCTCCGGGGCAGGGGAGATACGCAGTATTTT. Amino acids: CASSLRGRGDTQYF.

The genes are TRBV20-1 and TRBJ2-7, with D hard to call. The V end lost 3 bases, the J end lost 9 bases, and 12 bases lay between the germline ends. Germline V lookup: CDR1 DFQATT, CDR2 SNEGSKA (reference sequence). The CDR3 has 11 amino acids. The DNA of the CDR3 is TGCAGTGCTAGGTCGGGTTCGAGGCAGTACTTC. Translating it yields CSARSGSRQYF.

Turning to this clone: Other DNA sequences in this sample translate to the same CDR3. This chain links TRBV19 with TRBJ2-3; D may correspond to TRBD1 or TRBD2 (6 bases each). The V end lost 3 bases, the J end lost 4 bases, and 11 bases lay between the germline ends. This CDR3 spans 14 amino acids. Germline V gene sequence: CDR1 LNHDA, CDR2 SQIVND (reference sequence). In DNA, the CDR3 is TGTGCCAGTAGTATTCGGGGGCGATCAGATACGCAGTATTTT. Amino acid sequence: CASSIRGRSDTQYF.

V is TRBV28 and J is TRBJ1-2, with D possibly matching TRBD1 (5 bases). The CDR3 is 15 residues long. Germline V gene lookup returns CDR1 MDHEN and CDR2 SYDVKM. Trimming left V 8 bases short and J 2 bases short, with 18 bases between. DNA of the CDR3: TGTGCCAGCGGCCTATTGGGGCGGGAGAACTATGGCTACACCTTC. Encoded protein: CASGLLGRENYGYTF.

V is TRBV7-9 and J is TRBJ1-2; D unclear. Germline assignment: CDR1 SEHNR and CDR2 FQNEAQ (reference sequence). Trimming pared 1 base from V and 4 bases from J, leaving 13 bases between. This CDR3 is 15 amino acids long. The CDR3 region has the DNA TGTGCCAGCAGCTTAGTATATACCCAAGGCTATGGCTACACCTTC. This encodes CASSLVYTQGYGYTF.

The chain recombines TRBV30 with TRBJ2-3, with D possibly TRBD2 on 5 matching bases. The CDR3 is 14 amino acids. The V and J ends lost 0 bases and 4 bases respectively, with 11 bases between them. The germline V gene has CDR1 GTSNPN and CDR2 SVGIG (reference sequence). DNA of the CDR3: TGTGCCTGGAGTGTAAAGGGCGGGCCAGATACGCAGTATTTT. Translation gives CAWSVKGGPDTQYF.